The 31 T cell receptor beta chains given below trace back to one sample, sequenced in a study of tumor-infiltrating lymphocytes in localized non-small cell lung cancer listed by TCRdb under 2021. To prepare the library, the immunoSEQ multiplex PCR assay was applied. Held by TCRdb, this immuneACCESS table contains in-frame sequences only and omits some clones. Under half of the omission traces to an unresolved V gene where checked; the cause of the rest is unknown. The table for this sample lists approximately 15,000 clones; approximately 68% of them were counted only once. 4.1% of the sample goes to the ten largest clones. Sequencing used lung tumor tissue. The receptor source for this set is a human donor with non-small cell lung cancer.

The chain joins TRBV29-1 to TRBJ2-1, with D perhaps being TRBD1 or TRBD2 (6 bases each). This CDR3 contains 18 residues. CDR1 and CDR2 from the germline V gene are SQVTM and ANQGSEA. Trimming cost V 5 bases and J 5 bases, with 28 bases left between them. CDR3: CSVTYTGRKYEADNEQFF. The CDR3 DNA follows: TGCAGCGTTACATATACAGGGAGGAAGTACGAGGCGGACAATGAGCAGTTCTTC.

This chain connects TRBV4-1 to TRBJ1-1; D is undetermined. Trimming stripped 4 bases from V and 0 bases from J, with 15 bases between. Germline V gene data show CDR1 as MGHRA and CDR2 as YSYEKL. This CDR3 comprises 16 residues. CDR3 DNA: TGCGCCAGCAGCCTTGGTGTAGTTGCGGTGAACACTGAAGCTTTCTTT. It specifies CASSLGVVAVNTEAFF.

CDR3 loop: CSETSGTRTDTQYF. The CDR3 DNA follows: TGCAGCGAGACTAGCGGGACCCGCACAGATACGCAGTATTTT. J is TRBJ2-3 and V is TRBV29-1; the match to TRBD2 covers 11 bases. Losses at the gene ends were 7 bases for V and 1 base for J; bases not matched to a gene: 4. The germline V gene encodes CDR1 SQVTM and CDR2 ANQGSEA. The CDR3 runs to 14 residues.

This rearrangement joins TRBV7-2 to TRBJ2-7; 7 nucleotides match TRBD2. Looked up from germline, CDR1 is SGHTA and CDR2 is FQGNSA. The ends lost 1 base at V and 2 bases at J; junction bases unmatched: 2. The CDR3 is 14 amino acids. For the CDR3, the DNA is TGTGCCAGCAGCTTAGGCGGGAGCCCCTACGAGCAGTACTTC. Translating gives CASSLGGSPYEQYF.

This rearrangement joins TRBV6-6 to TRBJ2-3, with D tentatively TRBD2 (6 bases). CDR1 is MNHNY and CDR2 is SVGAGI in the germline V gene (reference sequence). The V and J ends lost 7 bases and 6 bases respectively, with 8 bases between them. The CDR3 extends over 11 amino acids. The CDR3 DNA reads TGTGCCAGCACCGGGGGTGATACGCAGTATTTT. This encodes CASTGGDTQYF.

The chain carries TRBV5-4 and TRBJ2-5; 11 bases are shared with TRBD1. V dropped 4 bases and J dropped 4; count of bases not matched to a gene: 9. This CDR3 is 16 amino acids long. Germline V gene data show CDR1 as SGHNT and CDR2 as YYREEE (reference sequence). The CDR3 region has the DNA TGTGCCAGCAGCCGTCGTAGGACAGGGGGCGCAGAGACCCAGTACTTC. Its translation: CASSRRRTGGAETQYF.

The rearrangement uses TRBV6-6 and TRBJ2-7; 8 bases fit TRBD1. The CDR3 runs 14 residues. CDR1 MNHNY and CDR2 SVGAGI come from the germline V gene (reference sequence). V shed 4 bases and J 2 bases; nucleotides not matched to a gene: 4. CDR3 nucleotides: TGTGCCAGCAGTTTGGGACAGGACACCTACGAGCAGTACTTC. Encoded protein: CASSLGQDTYEQYF.

A single count supports this clone. The genes are TRBV14 and TRBJ1-6; unclear D gene. Trimming stripped 0 bases from V and 10 bases from J, with 19 bases between. This CDR3 is built from 17 residues. Germline V lookup: CDR1 SGHDN, CDR2 FVKESK. The CDR3 DNA sequence: TGTGCCAGCAGCCAAGAAAAAGGATGGAGGGTGGGATCACCCCTCCACTTT. Translated: CASSQEKGWRVGSPLHF.

This chain joins TRBV5-1 and TRBJ2-1, with a tentative D call TRBD1 (5 bases). Trimming removed 3 bases from V and 7 bases from J, with 14 bases in between. The CDR3 loop spans 14 amino acids. The V gene's germline CDR1 is SGHRS and CDR2 YFSETQ. CDR3 nucleotide sequence: TGCGCCAGCAGCTCCCCAGGGCGTGGGAATGAGCAGTTCTTC. Translated, it gives CASSSPGRGNEQFF.

V gene TRBV4-3 combines with J gene TRBJ2-2; 9 positions agree with TRBD1. V trimming: 3 bases; J trimming: 4 bases; junction bases outside the gene matches: 6. CDR1 is LGHNA, CDR2 YSLEER, per germline. This CDR3 spans 16 amino acids. The CDR3, as DNA: TGCGCCAGCAGCCATCAGAGGGACAGGGCCACCGGGGAGCTGTTTTTT. Encoded protein: CASSHQRDRATGELFF.

The gene calls are TRBV5-1 and TRBJ1-2; D is unresolved. Germline V gene data show CDR1 as SGHRS and CDR2 as YFSETQ. Trimming pared 1 base from V and 4 bases from J, leaving 11 bases between. CDR3 length equals 14 residues. The DNA for the CDR3 is TGCGCCAGCAGCTTGTTCATCGAGGGCTATGGCTACACCTTC. It yields the protein CASSLFIEGYGYTF.

The rearrangement links TRBV9 to TRBJ2-1, with D maybe TRBD2 (6 bases). Trimming pared 2 bases from V and 5 bases from J, leaving 14 bases between. Germline V CDR1 and CDR2: SGDLS, YYNGEE. The CDR3 is 15 residues long. CDR3 nucleotide sequence: TGTGCCAGCAGCGTCCGTAGCGGCCCTCACAATGAGCAGTTCTTC. Its protein product is CASSVRSGPHNEQFF.

The chain carries TRBV27 and TRBJ1-1; 7 positions match TRBD1. Germline assignment: CDR1 MNHEY and CDR2 SMNVEV (reference sequence). Trimming at V came to 5 bases and at J to 0 bases, leaving 6 bases not matched to a gene. The CDR3 loop spans 15 amino acids. The CDR3 DNA follows: TGTGCCAGCAGTGCGACAGGGACCCTGAACACTGAAGCTTTCTTT. As protein: CASSATGTLNTEAFF.

V and J are TRBV28 and TRBJ1-6, with D possibly matching TRBD1 (5 bases). The CDR3 sequence is 15 residues long. The V gene's germline CDR1 is MDHEN and CDR2 SYDVKM. With 6 bases removed from V and 4 bases from J, the gap between germline ends came to 13 bases. The CDR3 bases are TGTGCCAGCAGCCCAAGACAGCAATATAATTCACCCCTCCACTTT. Translation: CASSPRQQYNSPLHF.

The chain uses TRBV5-1 and TRBJ2-3; 7 positions match TRBD1. Germline loops: CDR1 SGHRS, CDR2 YFSETQ. This CDR3 has 14 residues. Losses at the gene ends were 2 bases for V and 3 bases for J; bases not matched to a gene: 3. The CDR3 bases are TGCGCCAGCAGCTTCGACAGGGTAACAGATACGCAGTATTTT. It codes for CASSFDRVTDTQYF.

The V and J genes are TRBV27 and TRBJ1-5; 8 bases line up with TRBD1. V shed 0 bases and J 4 bases; nucleotides not matched to a gene: 14. Per germline, CDR1 MNHEY and CDR2 SMNVEV (reference sequence). The CDR3 runs to 19 residues. For the CDR3, the DNA is TGTGCCAGCAGTTTATCCCACCAACAGGGGGGAGTGAGAAATCAGCCCCAGCATTTT. Its translation: CASSLSHQQGGVRNQPQHF.

The rearrangement uses TRBV11-2 and TRBJ1-6; weak D call: TRBD1 (5 bases). CDR3 length: 16 residues. CDR1 and CDR2 from the germline V gene are SGHAT and FQNNGV. V was pared by 5 bases and J by 3 bases, with 14 bases between. The CDR3 sequence is CASSPMQGIYNSPLHF. CDR3 sequence (DNA): TGTGCCAGCAGCCCAATGCAGGGTATCTATAATTCACCCCTCCACTTT.

This sequence joins TRBV15 and TRBJ2-7; D not resolved. CDR3 length: 13 residues. The germline V gene encodes CDR1 LNHNV and CDR2 YYDKDF (reference sequence). Trimming cost V 4 bases and J 6 bases, with 13 bases left between them. This CDR3 is CATSTSPGPEQYF. CDR3 DNA sequence: TGTGCCACCAGCACCTCCCCGGGCCCCGAGCAGTACTTC.

The chain carries TRBV5-1 and TRBJ2-5, with D tentatively TRBD1 (5 bases). Deletions cut 0 bases from V and 3 bases from J, with 9 bases between. CDR1 and CDR2 (germline): SGHRS, YFSETQ. This CDR3 comprises 14 residues. The CDR3 sequence is CASSLGQIKETQYF. The CDR3 bases are TGCGCCAGCAGCTTGGGACAGATTAAAGAGACCCAGTACTTC.

V usage is TRBV19 and J usage is TRBJ1-5, with D possibly TRBD1 on 6 matching bases. This CDR3 contains 15 residues. In germline, CDR1 is LNHDA, CDR2 SQIVND (reference sequence). The V gene lost 4 bases and the J gene lost 5 bases, with 15 bases spanning the gap. The CDR3 spells CASSTRQVSDQPQHF. The DNA of the CDR3 is TGTGCCAGTAGTACTCGACAGGTCAGTGATCAGCCCCAGCATTTT.

The gene calls are TRBV4-1 and TRBJ2-7; a possible D gene is TRBD1 (6 bases). Germline V gives CDR1 MGHRA, CDR2 YSYEKL. Trimming removed 0 bases at V and 4 bases at J, with 10 bases between. This CDR3 spans 14 amino acids. The CDR3 nucleotides read TGCGCCAGCAGCCAAGAAGACAGGTCTTACGAGCAGTACTTC. It is translated as CASSQEDRSYEQYF.

The V gene is TRBV28, the J gene TRBJ2-5; possible D gene TRBD1, 6 bases. Looked up from germline, CDR1 is MDHEN and CDR2 is SYDVKM. V was clipped by 3 bases and J by 5 bases, with 13 bases between them. The CDR3 has 14 amino acids. This CDR3 is CASSFIQGIETQYF. The CDR3 nucleotides are TGTGCCAGCAGTTTTATTCAGGGGATTGAGACCCAGTACTTC.

The chain couples TRBV4-2 to TRBJ1-2, with 11 bases that match TRBD1. The junction had 7 bases not matched to a gene; V was cut back by 2 bases and J by 8 bases. Germline CDR1 reads LGHNA; CDR2 reads YNFKEQ. There are 15 residues in the CDR3. Written as DNA, the CDR3 is TGTGCCAGCAGCCAATCGGACAGGGGGCTGTGGGGCTACACCTTC. Translation: CASSQSDRGLWGYTF.

The J gene is TRBJ2-6, the V gene TRBV6-5; D unresolved. Germline lookup yields CDR1 MNHEY and CDR2 SVGAGI. The CDR3 runs to 15 residues. Trimming took off 6 bases at V and 1 base at J, with 10 bases between the two ends. For the CDR3, the DNA is TGTGCCAGCAGGTCCACTGCTTCTGGGGCCAACGTCCTGACTTTC. Protein: CASRSTASGANVLTF.

V gene TRBV7-9 combines with J gene TRBJ2-7; D perhaps matches TRBD2 (6 bases). The V end was cut by 5 bases, the J end by 6 bases, with 23 bases between. This CDR3 is 16 amino acids long. Germline CDR1 reads SEHNR; CDR2 reads FQNEAQ (reference sequence). CDR3 in amino acids: CASSGRDSGPRSEQYF. For the CDR3, the DNA is TGTGCCAGCAGCGGGCGGGACTCCGGACCCCGGTCCGAGCAGTACTTC.

This clone was recorded a few times. The chain's CDR3 is CASSLAAGLGEKLFF. The DNA of the CDR3 is TGTGCCAGCAGCTTAGCGGCAGGGTTAGGTGAAAAACTGTTTTTT. The chain couples TRBV7-8 to TRBJ1-4; D might be TRBD1 (5 bases). CDR3 length: 15 amino acids. V dropped 0 bases and J dropped 7 bases, with 12 bases sitting between them. Germline V CDR1 and CDR2: SGHVS, FQNEAQ. The full variable domain, rest sourced from reference TRBV7-8 and TRBJ1-4, is GAGVSQSPRYKVAKRGQDVALRCDPISGHVSLFWYQQALGQGPEFLTYFQNEAQLDKSGLPSDRFFAERPEGSVSTLKIQRTQQEDSAVYLCASSLAAGLGEKLFFGSGTQLSVL.

By share, this clone ranks as medium-sized. This chain uses TRBV11-2 with TRBJ1-2; D is ambiguous. Germline-derived CDR1 and CDR2 are SGHAT and FQNNGV. The germline V and J ends were trimmed by 0 bases and 6 bases, with 11 bases remaining between them. This CDR3 has 14 amino acids. CDR3 nucleotide sequence: TGTGCCAGCAGCTTAGATCGAGGTCGCGATGGCTACACCTTC. Translation gives CASSLDRGRDGYTF.

This sequence joins TRBV5-6 and TRBJ1-6, with D uncertain. Germline CDR1 and CDR2: SGHDT and YYEEEE. The CDR3 runs 16 residues. Trimming removed 4 bases from V and 5 bases from J, with 16 bases in between. The CDR3 region is CASSPGWARNNSPLHF. The CDR3 DNA reads as TGTGCCAGCAGCCCGGGCTGGGCCCGTAATAATTCACCCCTCCACTTT.

The V and J genes are TRBV5-1 and TRBJ2-1, with 12 bases identical to TRBD2. CDR1 is SGHRS, CDR2 YFSETQ, per germline. V lost 4 bases, J lost 4 bases, and 3 bases stayed unmatched. The CDR3 is made up of 15 amino acids. CDR3 coding DNA: TGCGCCAGCAGCCTAGCGGGAGGGGAGTACAATGAGCAGTTCTTC. Residues: CASSLAGGEYNEQFF.

V usage is TRBV6-4 and J usage is TRBJ1-2, with 8 bases matching TRBD1. The germline V gene has CDR1 MRHNA and CDR2 SNTAGT. V shed 2 bases and J 7 bases; nucleotides not matched to a gene: 3. CDR3 size: 13 residues. CDR3 coding DNA: TGTGCCAGCAGTGACGGACAGGGAGGTGGCTACACCTTC. As protein: CASSDGQGGGYTF.

The chain links TRBV5-8 to TRBJ2-7; TRBD1 matches at 10 bases. This CDR3 has 15 residues. Germline V gene sequence: CDR1 SGHTS, CDR2 YDEGEE. Germline trimming cut 1 base from V and 4 bases from J; bases unmatched to any gene: 5. The CDR3: CASSLRQGAGYEQYF. For the CDR3, the DNA is TGTGCCAGCAGCTTGAGACAGGGGGCAGGGTACGAGCAGTACTTC. The full variable domain, its missing parts supplied by reference TRBV5-8 and TRBJ2-7, is EAGVTQSPTHLIKTRGQQATLRCSPISGHTSVYWYQQALGLGLQFLLWYDEGEERNRGNFPPRFSGRQFPNYSSELNVNALELEDSALYLCASSLRQGAGYEQYFGPGTRLTVT.